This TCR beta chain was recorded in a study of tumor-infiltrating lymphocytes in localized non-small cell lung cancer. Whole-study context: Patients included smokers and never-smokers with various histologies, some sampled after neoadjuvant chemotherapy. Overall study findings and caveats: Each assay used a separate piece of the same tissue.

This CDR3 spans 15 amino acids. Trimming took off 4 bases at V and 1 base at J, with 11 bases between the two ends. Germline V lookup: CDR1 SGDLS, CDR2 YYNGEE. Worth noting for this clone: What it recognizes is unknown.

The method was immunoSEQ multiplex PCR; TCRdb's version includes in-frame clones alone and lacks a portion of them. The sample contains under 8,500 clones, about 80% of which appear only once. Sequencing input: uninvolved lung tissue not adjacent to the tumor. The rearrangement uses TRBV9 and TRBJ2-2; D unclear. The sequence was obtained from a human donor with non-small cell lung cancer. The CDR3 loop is CASSPPTENTGELFF. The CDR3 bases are TGTGCCAGCAGCCCCCCCACGGAGAACACCGGGGAGCTGTTTTTT.